Sequencing of this T cell receptor (beta chain) was carried out in a study of T cell repertoires in cytomegalovirus infection (dated by TCRdb to between 2019 and 2020). Looking at the study overall: Donor HLA type was relevant to the analysis, as public TCR beta signatures indicated carriage of CMV infection together with the matching HLA type.

With regard to this clonotype: Its antigen is currently not known. Just one base apart from a much larger clone, this may be a read error.

Sequenced using an Illumina HiSeq 1500. The public reads were quality trimmed at Q25 with fastp and then assembled into clones with MiXCR by TCRdb, keeping productive beta chains. Rows are combined by CDR3 protein, so each entry shows the most common genes and DNA. The table for this sample lists approximately 130,000 distinct CDR3 sequences; roughly 9% of them were counted only once. The ten biggest clones cover 9.5% to 13% of the sample. What the work shows at the level of the full study, not this receptor alone: The ex vivo response was dominated by HLA-C-restricted CMV-specific TCR beta clonotypes, and the single most frequent clonotype in two of eight donors was supplied by these HLA-C-restricted clonotypes. Cumulative frequency of public TCR beta family members discriminated carriers of CMV infection plus the relevant HLA type in this cohort and an independent roughly 340-donor cohort.

The germline V gene encodes CDR1 DFQATT and CDR2 SNEGSKA (reference sequence). The CDR3 goes from the cysteine to the phenylalanine over 15 residues. Kept here is only the CDR3 DNA, which spans 45 bases and is read in frame from base 1. Trimming removed 4 bases from V and 2 bases from J, leaving 15 bases between the germline ends. The chain links TRBV20-1 with TRBJ1-5; the D gene remains uncertain. The sample taken for sequencing was PBMCs. This clonotype was obtained from a human donor in good health (CMV status not recorded). Some clones in this sample may be carry-over from other donors' samples. The encoded CDR3 is CSATGSLEGNQPQHF. The base sequence is TGCAGTGCTACCGGTTCCCTTGAAGGCAATCAGCCCCAGCATTTT.